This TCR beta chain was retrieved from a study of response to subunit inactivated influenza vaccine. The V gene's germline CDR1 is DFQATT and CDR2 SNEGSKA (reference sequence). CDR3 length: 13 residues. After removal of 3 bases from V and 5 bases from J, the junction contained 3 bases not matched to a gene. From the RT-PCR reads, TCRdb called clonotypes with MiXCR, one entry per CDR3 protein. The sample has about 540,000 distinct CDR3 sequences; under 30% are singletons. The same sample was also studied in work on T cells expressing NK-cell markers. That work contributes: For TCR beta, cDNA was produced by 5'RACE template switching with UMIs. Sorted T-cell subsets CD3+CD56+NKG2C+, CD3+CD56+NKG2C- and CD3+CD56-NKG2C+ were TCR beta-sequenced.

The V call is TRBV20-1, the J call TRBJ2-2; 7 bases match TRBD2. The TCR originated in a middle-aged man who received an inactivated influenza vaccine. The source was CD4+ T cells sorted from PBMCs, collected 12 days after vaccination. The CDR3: CSARPGGTGELFF. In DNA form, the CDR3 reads TGCAGTGCTAGGCCGGGGGGAACCGGGGAGCTGTTTTTT.